This TCR beta chain was identified in a study of blood T cell repertoires in COVID-19. Study summary: The study drew acute and convalescent COVID-19 samples from the United States, Italy and Spain. From T cells, B-cell-depleted T cells, or PBMCs came the material, which was cDNA or gDNA.

The V end was cut by 0 bases, the J end by 7 bases, with 18 bases between. Germline values: CDR1 SGHTA, CDR2 FQGNSA. This CDR3 region has 16 residues. Original methodology: Estimates of nucleated cell counts were drawn from the amplification of reference gene primers. The method was immunoSEQ multiplex PCR; TCRdb's version includes in-frame clones alone and lacks a portion of them. The V and J calls and the clone size are those of that table, but D and trimming were determined from the DNA. This sample has over 40,000 clones, with approximately 92% found just once. This sequence joins TRBV7-2 and TRBJ1-2, with D tentatively TRBD1 (6 bases). Sequencing was carried out using peripheral blood. The TCR comes from a human donor in a cohort sampled during active COVID-19. The CDR3: CASSLAKTRTASGYTF. The CDR3 DNA follows: TGTGCCAGCAGCTTAGCGAAAACTAGGACAGCTTCTGGCTACACCTTC.